A single sample is the source of the 28 T cell receptor beta chains below, sequenced in a study of cytomegalovirus exposure and HLA in healthy donors. Generated by immunoSEQ multiplex PCR, the TCRdb table keeps only in-frame clones and is missing some. The repertoire has 160,000 or so clones, around nine tenths of them found once; the top ten carry roughly 1.3%. Sequencing was performed on PBMCs. Source of these receptors: a woman in her 30s in good health and CMV-seronegative.

This chain joins TRBV9 and TRBJ2-3, with D possibly TRBD2 on 7 matching bases. This CDR3 is 17 amino acids long. V was pared by 0 bases and J by 1 base, with 15 bases between. CDR1 is SGDLS and CDR2 is YYNGEE in the germline V gene. The CDR3 DNA follows: TGTGCCAGCAGCGTAGGAGGACGGGGGGCGGGCACAGATACGCAGTATTTT. Protein: CASSVGGRGAGTDTQYF.

The J gene is TRBJ1-5, the V gene TRBV7-8; the D is unclear. Germline-derived CDR1 and CDR2 are SGHVS and FQNEAQ. This CDR3 region has 12 residues. V was clipped by 7 bases and J by 6 bases, with 10 bases between them. The CDR3 nucleotides are TGTGCCAGCACCCACGAGGGTCAGCCCCAGCATTTT. The encoded protein is CASTHEGQPQHF.

The CDR3 DNA is TGTGCCAGCAGTTCGGGACAGGCTTATGGCTACACCTTC. Translated, it gives CASSSGQAYGYTF. This chain connects TRBV2 to TRBJ1-2, with 8 bases that match TRBD1. In germline, CDR1 is SNHLY, CDR2 FYNNEI. After removal of 5 bases from V and 5 bases from J, the junction contained 4 bases not matched to a gene. The length of the CDR3 is 13 residues.

J is TRBJ2-5 and V is TRBV5-4; 15 nucleotides match TRBD2. Germline CDR1 reads SGHNT; CDR2 reads YYREEE (reference sequence). V trimming: 4 bases; J trimming: 3 bases; junction bases outside the gene matches: 7. The CDR3 extends over 17 amino acids. In DNA, the CDR3 is TGTGCCAGCAGCCCCGGGACTAGCGGGGGGCGGGAAGAGACCCAGTACTTC. It translates to CASSPGTSGGREETQYF.

DNA of the CDR3: TGTGCTAGTGGTTTCTCCAGAGGACAGGGGAAGAATTCACCCCTCCACTTT. Amino acid sequence: CASGFSRGQGKNSPLHF. V usage is TRBV12-5 and J usage is TRBJ1-6, with 9 bases that match TRBD1. The CDR3 consists of 17 residues. Germline V gene data show CDR1 as LGHNT and CDR2 as FRNRAP. J gave up 7 bases and V 3 bases, and 10 bases lay outside the gene matches.

V is TRBV14 and J is TRBJ1-6; D is uncertain. The CDR3 covers 15 residues. Germline V lookup: CDR1 SGHDN, CDR2 FVKESK. V lost 3 bases, J lost 9 bases, and 15 bases lay in between. In DNA, the CDR3 is TGTGCCAGCAGCCATTTGGGAGAAGATAGTTCACCCCTCCACTTT. This translates into CASSHLGEDSSPLHF.

The rearrangement uses TRBV18 and TRBJ1-2; D is undetermined. Germline assignment: CDR1 KGHSH and CDR2 LQKENI. The V end lost 3 bases, the J end lost 3 bases, and 5 bases lay between the germline ends. The CDR3 runs to 12 residues. The CDR3 bases are TGTGCCAGCTCACCCGAGGACTATGGCTACACCTTC. This codes for CASSPEDYGYTF. The complete variable domain, with remaining parts taken from reference TRBV18 and TRBJ1-2, reads NAGVMQNPRHLVRRRGQEARLRCSPMKGHSHVYWYRQLPEEGLKFMVYLQKENIIDESGMPKERFSAEFPKEGPSILRIQQVVRGDSAAYFCASSPEDYGYTFGSGTRLTVV.

The rearrangement links TRBV10-1 to TRBJ2-1, with D possibly matching TRBD2 (5 bases). The CDR3 contains 16 residues. V lost 3 bases and J 6 bases, leaving 18 bases between the germline ends. The germline CDR1 and CDR2 sequences are WNHNN and SYGVQD (reference sequence). The CDR3 nucleotides are TGCGCCAGCAGTGATTCTAAGCGGTCGCTGGTCAATGAGCAGTTCTTC. It yields the protein CASSDSKRSLVNEQFF.

This sequence joins TRBV2 and TRBJ1-2; possibly TRBD1 for D (6 bases). The CDR3 extends over 15 amino acids. Trimming shortened V by 4 bases and J by 4 bases, and 16 bases separated the two germline ends. Germline lookup yields CDR1 SNHLY and CDR2 FYNNEI. CDR3 in amino acids: CASSARRTDFYGYTF. CDR3 nucleotides: TGTGCCAGCAGTGCTAGGAGGACAGACTTCTATGGCTACACCTTC.

V gene TRBV7-9 combines with J gene TRBJ2-7, with D maybe TRBD2 (6 bases). The CDR3 is made up of 15 amino acids. CDR1 and CDR2 (germline): SEHNR, FQNEAQ (reference sequence). The V and J ends lost 8 bases and 0 bases respectively, with 17 bases between them. CDR3 sequence: CASRSPGGASYEQYF. CDR3 sequence (DNA): TGTGCCAGCCGCTCCCCAGGCGGGGCCTCCTACGAGCAGTACTTC.

There are a few counts of this clone. This chain joins TRBV2 and TRBJ1-6, with 7 bases matching TRBD1. J was trimmed by 6 bases and V by 5 bases; bases with no gene match: 10. The CDR3 consists of 16 residues. The germline V gene encodes CDR1 SNHLY and CDR2 FYNNEI. The CDR3 sequence is CASSRQGASVNSPLHF. The CDR3 region has the DNA TGTGCCAGCAGTCGACAGGGTGCTAGTGTTAATTCACCCCTCCACTTT.

V gene TRBV5-8 combines with J gene TRBJ1-5; no firm D call. V was shortened by 0 bases and J by 2 bases, with 9 bases between the two germline ends. This CDR3 is built from 15 residues. Looked up from germline, CDR1 is SGHTS and CDR2 is YDEGEE. The chain's CDR3 is CASSLAGRGNQPQHF. As DNA, the CDR3 is TGTGCCAGCAGCTTGGCTGGGAGGGGCAATCAGCCCCAGCATTTT. The full variable domain, in which reference TRBV5-8 and TRBJ1-5 provide the parts outside the CDR3, is EAGVTQSPTHLIKTRGQQATLRCSPISGHTSVYWYQQALGLGLQFLLWYDEGEERNRGNFPPRFSGRQFPNYSSELNVNALELEDSALYLCASSLAGRGNQPQHFGDGTRLSIL.

This chain joins TRBV6-6 and TRBJ2-7; tentatively, D is TRBD2 (7 bases). Per the germline V gene, CDR1 is MNHNY and CDR2 is SVGAGI (reference sequence). The ends were cut back, 6 bases at V and 6 bases at J, with 18 bases in the middle. The CDR3 has 14 amino acids. CDR3: CASRIGGPFGEQYF. The CDR3 DNA reads TGTGCCAGCAGAATCGGGGGGCCCTTTGGCGAGCAGTACTTC.

The rearrangement links TRBV4-2 to TRBJ1-2, with no clear D. V lost 0 bases and J lost 6, with 5 bases in between. Germline V gives CDR1 LGHNA, CDR2 YNFKEQ. The CDR3 consists of 12 residues. In DNA form, the CDR3 reads TGTGCCAGCAGCCAAGATACACATGGCTACACCTTC. Its protein product is CASSQDTHGYTF.

This sequence joins TRBV7-9 and TRBJ1-1; D gene uncertain. The germline gives CDR1 SEHNR, CDR2 FQNEAQ (reference sequence). The CDR3 runs 13 residues. V was shortened by 8 bases and J by 0 bases, with 10 bases between the two germline ends. The CDR3 sequence: CASVGLMNTEAFF. DNA of the CDR3: TGTGCCAGCGTCGGACTAATGAACACTGAAGCTTTCTTT.

The chain combines TRBV7-2 with TRBJ1-2, with D perhaps matching TRBD1 (6 bases). The CDR3 runs to 14 residues. In germline, CDR1 is SGHTA, CDR2 FQGNSA. The germline V and J ends were trimmed by 4 bases and 3 bases, with 12 bases remaining between them. This CDR3 is CASSYATGDYGYTF. The CDR3 DNA follows: TGTGCCAGCAGCTATGCGACAGGTGACTATGGCTACACCTTC.

This clone came up once. This sequence joins TRBV14 and TRBJ1-6, with D possibly being TRBD1 (5 bases). The CDR3 consists of 13 residues. The V and J ends lost 7 bases and 8 bases respectively, with 12 bases between them. CDR1 SGHDN and CDR2 FVKESK come from the germline V gene. The CDR3 nucleotides read TGTGCCAGCACCGGGGGGGTAGATTCACCCCTCCACTTT. Translated: CASTGGVDSPLHF.

The chain recombines TRBV7-6 with TRBJ2-2; a possible D gene is TRBD1 (6 bases). V lost 7 bases and J lost 0, with 15 bases in between. Germline CDR1 SGHVS, CDR2 FNYEAQ. The CDR3 spans 16 residues. The CDR3 reads CASTREGVSNTGELFF. In DNA, the CDR3 is TGTGCCAGCACCCGAGAGGGGGTTTCGAACACCGGGGAGCTGTTTTTT.

The chain employs TRBV10-1 and TRBJ2-7, with 11 bases identical to TRBD2. V trimming: 2 bases; J trimming: 3 bases; junction bases outside the gene matches: 6. Germline assignment: CDR1 WNHNN and CDR2 SYGVQD (reference sequence). CDR3 size: 16 residues. CDR3 protein: CASSETSSGGYYEQYF. The CDR3 DNA reads TGCGCCAGCAGTGAGACATCTAGCGGGGGGTACTACGAGCAGTACTTC.

The rearrangement joins TRBV6-1 to TRBJ2-7; TRBD1 matches at 9 bases. J was trimmed by 6 bases and V by 6 bases; bases with no gene match: 9. The CDR3 totals 14 residues. CDR1 is MNHNS, CDR2 SASEGT, per germline. The CDR3 DNA reads TGTGCCAGCAGGCCCATCGGACAGGGGCTCGAGCAGTACTTC. This gives the protein CASRPIGQGLEQYF.

A single count supports this clone. This chain links TRBV4-1 with TRBJ1-5, with TRBD1 matching over 7 bases. J was trimmed by 4 bases and V by 0 bases; bases with no gene match: 12. CDR3 length: 18 amino acids. Germline CDR1 reads MGHRA; CDR2 reads YSYEKL. The CDR3 nucleotides are TGCGCCAGCAGCCAAGATAGTGTCGGACAGGAGTCAAATCAGCCCCAGCATTTT. Protein: CASSQDSVGQESNQPQHF.

The CDR3 is CASRTRGGETQYF. The CDR3 nucleotides read TGTGCCAGCAGGACAAGGGGAGGGGAGACCCAGTACTTC. This sequence joins TRBV6-1 and TRBJ2-5, with 7 bases aligning to TRBD2. CDR1 and CDR2 (germline): MNHNS, SASEGT. The trim removed 6 bases at V and 5 bases at J, leaving 6 bases unmatched. The CDR3 is 13 amino acids.

The V call is TRBV7-6, the J call TRBJ2-5; 14 bases map to TRBD2. Unmatched junction bases numbered 12, after V lost 4 bases and J lost 5 bases. The CDR3 sequence is 18 residues long. Germline CDR1 SGHVS, CDR2 FNYEAQ. DNA of the CDR3: TGTGCCAGCAGCTCAAGTGGTAGACTAGCGGGGGGGCTGGAGACCCAGTACTTC. As protein: CASSSSGRLAGGLETQYF.

J is TRBJ2-1 and V is TRBV5-6, with TRBD1 matching 7 bases. This CDR3 comprises 16 residues. The germline V gene has CDR1 SGHDT and CDR2 YYEEEE. Trimming removed 1 base from V and 4 bases from J; junction bases left unmatched: 8. This chain's CDR3 is CASSLPTGHSYNEQFF. The CDR3 coding sequence is TGTGCCAGCAGCTTGCCGACAGGGCATTCATACAATGAGCAGTTCTTC. Variable domain in full (rest from reference TRBV5-6 and TRBJ2-1): DAGVTQSPTHLIKTRGQQVTLRCSPKSGHDTVSWYQQALGQGPQFIFQYYEEEERQRGNFPDRFSGHQFPNYSSELNVNALLLGDSALYLCASSLPTGHSYNEQFFGPGTRLTVL.

This clone was counted a few times. This chain connects TRBV4-2 to TRBJ1-4; 7 bases match TRBD1. CDR3 length: 17 residues. Trimming took 2 bases from V and 5 from J; bases not matched to a gene: 11. The germline CDR1 and CDR2 sequences are LGHNA and YNFKEQ. The CDR3 here is CASSQLSGGQTNEKLFF. For the CDR3, the DNA is TGTGCCAGCAGCCAACTTAGCGGGGGACAGACAAATGAAAAACTGTTTTTT.

This clone was seen a few times. This chain uses TRBV9 with TRBJ2-3; D might be TRBD2 (6 bases). Germline V gives CDR1 SGDLS, CDR2 YYNGEE. This CDR3 contains 16 residues. The ends were cut back, 4 bases at V and 4 bases at J, with 19 bases in the middle. CDR3 DNA sequence: TGTGCCAGCAGCCCCATTAATAGTCCGGGGGCAGATACGCAGTATTTT. Its translation: CASSPINSPGADTQYF.

The chain links TRBV27 to TRBJ2-5, with TRBD1 as a possible D gene (5 bases). V was trimmed by 6 bases and J by 2 bases, leaving 10 bases between them. The CDR3 spans 13 residues. CDR1 is MNHEY, CDR2 SMNVEV, per germline (reference sequence). The CDR3 region is CASRTSGQETQYF. DNA of the CDR3: TGTGCCAGCAGGACATCAGGGCAAGAGACCCAGTACTTC.

This clone was counted between two and nine times. CDR3 region: CASSLTGTGETEAFF. CDR3 coding DNA: TGTGCCAGCTCCCTCACCGGGACAGGGGAAACTGAAGCTTTCTTT. The genes are TRBV9 and TRBJ1-1, with 10 bases lining up with TRBD1. The trim removed 7 bases at V and 5 bases at J, leaving 11 bases unmatched. The CDR3 consists of 15 residues. Germline V lookup: CDR1 SGDLS, CDR2 YYNGEE.